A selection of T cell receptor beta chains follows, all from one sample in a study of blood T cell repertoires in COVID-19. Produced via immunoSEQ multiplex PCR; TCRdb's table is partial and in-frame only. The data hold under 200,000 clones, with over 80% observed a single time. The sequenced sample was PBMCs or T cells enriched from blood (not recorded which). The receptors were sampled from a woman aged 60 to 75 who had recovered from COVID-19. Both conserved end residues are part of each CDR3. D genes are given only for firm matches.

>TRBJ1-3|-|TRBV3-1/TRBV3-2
TGTGCCAGCAGCCAAGATCTGGGCAACACCATATATTTT
CASSQDLGNTIYF